This is a list of T cell receptor beta chains from one sample in a study of blood T cell repertoires in COVID-19. This table comes from immunoSEQ multiplex PCR, and its TCRdb copy is limited to in-frame clones, with some not included. Here the sample spans 20,000 to 30,000 clones, roughly 86% being singletons. The sample taken for sequencing was peripheral blood. Receptors were obtained from a man aged 50-59 years with active COVID-19. CDR3s include the opening cysteine and the closing phenylalanine or tryptophan. A D gene is named only where the DNA matches it firmly. Only some rows state a clone size, as once, few, many or a class for expanded clones.

j_call v_call d_call clone_size cdr3_aa cdr3_nt
TRBJ1-2 TRBV5-1 - few CASSLDLSGWGNYGYTF TGCGCCAGCAGCTTGGACCTCTCGGGCTGGGGCAACTATGGCTACACCTTC
TRBJ1-5 TRBV27 TRBD1 - CASSPDRDQPQHF TGTGCCAGCAGTCCAGACAGGGATCAGCCCCAGCATTTT
TRBJ2-1 TRBV19 TRBD2 - CASSAGVYNEQFF TGTGCCAGTAGTGCGGGAGTCTACAATGAGCAGTTCTTC
TRBJ1-2 TRBV29-1 TRBD1 - CSVENRGLNGYTF TGCAGCGTTGAGAACAGGGGGCTGAATGGCTACACCTTC
TRBJ2-7 TRBV6-6 TRBD1 - CASSYEQGGYEQYF TGTGCCAGCAGTTACGAACAGGGGGGTTACGAGCAGTACTTC
TRBJ1-5 TRBV6-2/TRBV6-3 TRBD1 - CASTPSLAWRGPGNQPQHF TGTGCCAGCACCCCGAGCCTAGCATGGAGGGGGCCGGGCAATCAGCCCCAGCATTTT
TRBJ2-5 TRBV6-1 - - CASSEGTTGARPASQYF TGTGCCAGCAGTGAAGGGACGACAGGAGCCCGCCCGGCCTCCCAGTACTTC
TRBJ2-1 TRBV29-1 TRBD2 - CSVGTSGRGEQFF TGCAGCGTGGGGACTAGCGGGAGAGGTGAGCAGTTCTTC
TRBJ2-3 TRBV2 TRBD2 - CASKLAGRTDTQYF TGTGCCAGCAAATTAGCGGGACGCACAGATACGCAGTATTTT
TRBJ2-3 TRBV7-3 - - CASSLGSGNTQYF TGTGCCAGCAGCTTAGGGAGCGGAAATACGCAGTATTTT
TRBJ2-7 TRBV5-1 - - CASSFQGSSYEQYF TGCGCCAGCAGCTTCCAGGGGAGCTCCTACGAGCAGTACTTC
TRBJ1-6 TRBV6-5 - - CASGRQGLVSPLHF TGTGCCAGCGGGAGGCAGGGTCTGGTTTCACCCCTCCACTTT
TRBJ1-1 TRBV9 - - CASSVVDPRENTEAFF TGTGCCAGCAGCGTAGTTGACCCCAGGGAGAACACTGAAGCTTTCTTT
TRBJ2-7 TRBV10-3 - - CAISPSGIVTYEQYF TGTGCCATCTCTCCGTCGGGGATAGTAACCTACGAGCAGTACTTC
TRBJ1-1 TRBV6-2/TRBV6-3 - - CASSYSTTGLAFF TGTGCCAGCAGTTACTCGACGACAGGTTTGGCTTTCTTT
TRBJ2-7 TRBV3-1/TRBV3-2 TRBD2 - CASSEGLAGGYEQYF TGTGCCAGCAGCGAGGGACTAGCGGGAGGTTACGAGCAGTACTTC
TRBJ2-2 TRBV6-1 - - CASSERTANTGELFF TGTGCCAGCAGTGAAAGGACAGCGAACACCGGGGAGCTGTTTTTT
TRBJ2-7 TRBV19 TRBD1 - CASSIEDRAFQYF TGTGCCAGTAGTATAGAGGACAGGGCCTTTCAGTACTTC
TRBJ2-3 TRBV5-4 - - CASSLSAGKADTQYF TGTGCCAGCAGCTTGTCGGCAGGGAAAGCAGATACGCAGTATTTT
TRBJ2-1 TRBV7-9 - - CASSPSGIPHEQFF TGTGCCAGCAGCCCCTCGGGGATCCCCCATGAGCAGTTCTTC
TRBJ2-1 TRBV6-1 TRBD2 - CASSEEAGGYNEQFF TGTGCCAGCAGTGAAGAAGCGGGAGGGTACAATGAGCAGTTCTTC
TRBJ2-3 TRBV19 - - CASSIVQGGTDTQYF TGTGCCAGTAGTATAGTTCAAGGGGGCACAGATACGCAGTATTTT
TRBJ2-5 TRBV6-5 - once CASSRGHQETQYF TGTGCCAGCAGTCGGGGTCATCAAGAGACCCAGTACTTC
TRBJ1-2 TRBV10-3 TRBD1 - CATQTGGVYGYTF TGTGCCACACAAACAGGGGGCGTCTATGGCTACACCTTC
TRBJ2-1 TRBV28 TRBD1 - CASSFSDRRYNEQFF TGTGCCAGCAGTTTCTCGGACAGGCGCTACAATGAGCAGTTCTTC
TRBJ2-5 TRBV19 - - CASSPVGQGLQTQYF TGTGCCAGTAGTCCCGTAGGGCAGGGGCTTCAGACCCAGTACTTC
TRBJ2-3 TRBV5-1 - - CASSFDMGQPDTQYF TGCGCCAGCAGCTTCGACATGGGCCAACCAGATACGCAGTATTTT
TRBJ2-5 TRBV7-2 TRBD2 once CASSLVGGGGTSLRETQYF TGTGCCAGCAGCTTAGTTGGGGGCGGCGGGACTAGCCTTCGGGAGACCCAGTACTTC
TRBJ1-2 TRBV9 - - CASSSPQGGYTF TGTGCCAGCAGCTCACCTCAGGGTGGCTACACCTTC
TRBJ2-7 TRBV7-9 TRBD1 - CASSLMGTGFYEQYF TGTGCCAGCAGCTTAATGGGGACAGGGTTTTACGAGCAGTACTTC
TRBJ1-1 TRBV2 TRBD1 few CASSGTGGWTEAFF TGTGCCAGCAGTGGGACAGGGGGGTGGACTGAAGCTTTCTTT
TRBJ2-2 TRBV4-3 - - CASSQATRGANTGELFF TGCGCCAGCAGCCAAGCGACCAGGGGAGCGAACACCGGGGAGCTGTTTTTT
TRBJ2-1 TRBV30 TRBD2 - CAWSVGSGTNEQFF TGTGCCTGGAGTGTAGGTAGCGGGACAAATGAGCAGTTCTTC
TRBJ2-3 TRBV11-2 TRBD2 once CASSPASGRAVDTQYF TGTGCCAGCAGCCCAGCTAGCGGGAGGGCCGTAGATACGCAGTATTTT
TRBJ2-1 TRBV18 - - CASSRVSNNEQFF TGTGCCAGCTCGAGGGTCAGCAACAATGAGCAGTTCTTC
TRBJ1-3 TRBV28 TRBD1 - CASSLIQGASGNTIYF TGTGCCAGCAGCCTGATACAGGGGGCATCTGGAAACACCATATATTTT
TRBJ2-2 TRBV28 TRBD1 few CASRGQGRTGELFF TGTGCCAGCAGGGGACAGGGCAGGACCGGGGAGCTGTTTTTT
TRBJ2-1 TRBV2 - - CASSVGPNRADSYNEQFF TGTGCCAGCAGTGTGGGCCCGAACAGGGCCGACTCCTACAATGAGCAGTTCTTC
TRBJ1-1 TRBV28 - - CASSLGTRNTEAFF TGTGCCAGCAGTTTAGGGACAAGGAACACTGAAGCTTTCTTT
TRBJ2-1 TRBV11-3 TRBD2 - CASSPGGGSSGEQFF TGTGCCAGCAGCCCCGGCGGGGGATCAAGTGGTGAGCAGTTCTTC
TRBJ2-7 TRBV7-2 - - CASSLARTVGEQYF TGTGCCAGCAGCCTAGCAAGGACAGTCGGCGAGCAGTACTTC
TRBJ1-2 TRBV5-5 - few CASSSSDRNYGYTF TGTGCCAGCAGCTCCTCAGACAGGAACTATGGCTACACCTTC
TRBJ2-7 TRBV6-2/TRBV6-3 - - CASSYSNPGRGFEQYF TGTGCCAGCAGTTACTCGAATCCGGGTCGCGGGTTCGAGCAGTACTTC
TRBJ2-3 TRBV2 TRBD2 - CASRRERSDTQYF TGTGCCAGCAGGCGGGAGAGGTCAGATACGCAGTATTTT
TRBJ2-4 TRBV7-9 TRBD1 few CASSRTGGAKNIQYF TGTGCCAGCAGCCGGACAGGGGGAGCCAAAAACATTCAGTACTTC
TRBJ2-4 TRBV6-5 TRBD1 - CASSYRDRNIQYF TGTGCCAGCAGTTACCGGGACAGAAACATTCAGTACTTC
TRBJ2-5 TRBV7-9 TRBD2 - CASSQGLAETQYF TGTGCCAGCAGCCAGGGACTAGCTGAGACCCAGTACTTC
TRBJ2-2 TRBV4-3 TRBD2 - CASSQVFWLAGPTGELFF TGCGCCAGCAGCCAAGTTTTTTGGCTAGCGGGACCCACCGGGGAGCTGTTTTTT
TRBJ1-2 TRBV7-9 TRBD1 - CAIIDLGTVTRRPGYTF TGTGCCATCATAGATCTCGGGACAGTAACTAGGCGGCCTGGCTACACCTTC
TRBJ1-2 TRBV6-2/TRBV6-3 - - CASSYGLYGYTF TGTGCCAGCAGTTATGGACTCTATGGCTACACCTTC
TRBJ2-7 TRBV19 - - CASSGHLIYEQYF TGTGCCAGTAGTGGGCATCTAATTTACGAGCAGTACTTC
TRBJ2-1 TRBV9 - - CASSVDGLPGVTYNEQFF TGTGCCAGCAGCGTAGATGGCCTACCAGGGGTTACCTACAATGAGCAGTTCTTC
TRBJ1-5 TRBV28 TRBD1 - CASSLVSGGTNQPQHF TGTGCCAGCAGTTTAGTGTCAGGGGGGACCAATCAGCCCCAGCATTTT
TRBJ1-1 TRBV7-9 - - CASSFSGFEAFF TGTGCCAGCAGCTTTTCGGGATTTGAAGCTTTCTTT